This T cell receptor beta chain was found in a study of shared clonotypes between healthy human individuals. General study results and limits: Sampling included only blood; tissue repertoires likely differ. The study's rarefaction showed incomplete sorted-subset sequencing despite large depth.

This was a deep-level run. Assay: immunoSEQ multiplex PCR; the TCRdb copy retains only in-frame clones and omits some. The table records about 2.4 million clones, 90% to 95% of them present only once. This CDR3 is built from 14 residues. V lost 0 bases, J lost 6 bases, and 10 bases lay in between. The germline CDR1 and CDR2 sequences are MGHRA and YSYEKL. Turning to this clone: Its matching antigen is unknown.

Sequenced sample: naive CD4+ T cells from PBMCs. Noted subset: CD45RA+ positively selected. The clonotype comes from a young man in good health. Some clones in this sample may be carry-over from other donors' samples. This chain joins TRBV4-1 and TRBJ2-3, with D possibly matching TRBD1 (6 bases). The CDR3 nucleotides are TGCGCCAGCAGCCAAGACAGGGGTTTTGATACGCAGTATTTT. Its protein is CASSQDRGFDTQYF.